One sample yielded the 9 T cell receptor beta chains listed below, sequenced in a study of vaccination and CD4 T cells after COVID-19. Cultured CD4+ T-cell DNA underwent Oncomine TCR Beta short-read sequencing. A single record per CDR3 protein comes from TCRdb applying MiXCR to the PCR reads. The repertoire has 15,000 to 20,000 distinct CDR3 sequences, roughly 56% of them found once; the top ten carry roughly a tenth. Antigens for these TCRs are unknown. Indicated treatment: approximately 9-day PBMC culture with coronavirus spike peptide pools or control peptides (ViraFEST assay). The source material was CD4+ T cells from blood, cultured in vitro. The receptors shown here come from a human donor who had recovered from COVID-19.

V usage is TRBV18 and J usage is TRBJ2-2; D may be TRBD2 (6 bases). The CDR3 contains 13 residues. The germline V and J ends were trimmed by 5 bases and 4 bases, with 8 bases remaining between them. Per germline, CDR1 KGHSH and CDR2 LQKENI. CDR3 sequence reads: CASSSEGTGELFF. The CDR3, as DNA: TGTGCCAGCTCATCGGAGGGCACCGGGGAGCTGTTTTTT.

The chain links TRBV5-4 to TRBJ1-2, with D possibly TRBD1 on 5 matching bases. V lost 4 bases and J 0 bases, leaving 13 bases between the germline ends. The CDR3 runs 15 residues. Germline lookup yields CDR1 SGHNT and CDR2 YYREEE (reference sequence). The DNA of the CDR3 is TGTGCCAGCAGCCCGGGGGTCGGAGCTAACTATGGCTACACCTTC. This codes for CASSPGVGANYGYTF. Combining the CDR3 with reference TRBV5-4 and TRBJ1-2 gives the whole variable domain ETGVTQSPTHLIKTRGQQVTLRCSSQSGHNTVSWYQQALGQGPQFIFQYYREEENGRGNFPPRFSGLQFPNYSSELNVNALELDDSALYLCASSPGVGANYGYTFGSGTRLTVV.

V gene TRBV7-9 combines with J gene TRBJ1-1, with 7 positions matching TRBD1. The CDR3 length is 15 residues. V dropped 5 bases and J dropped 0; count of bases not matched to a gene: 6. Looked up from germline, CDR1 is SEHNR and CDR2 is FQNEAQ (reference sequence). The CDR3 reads CASSPRGTVNTEAFF. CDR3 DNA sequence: TGTGCCAGCAGCCCGAGAGGGACAGTGAACACTGAAGCTTTCTTT.

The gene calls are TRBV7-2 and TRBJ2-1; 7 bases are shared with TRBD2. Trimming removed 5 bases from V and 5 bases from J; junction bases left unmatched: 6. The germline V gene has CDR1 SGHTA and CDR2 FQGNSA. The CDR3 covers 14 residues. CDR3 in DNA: TGTGCCAGCAGCCTAACAGCGGGGAACAATGAGCAGTTCTTC. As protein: CASSLTAGNNEQFF.

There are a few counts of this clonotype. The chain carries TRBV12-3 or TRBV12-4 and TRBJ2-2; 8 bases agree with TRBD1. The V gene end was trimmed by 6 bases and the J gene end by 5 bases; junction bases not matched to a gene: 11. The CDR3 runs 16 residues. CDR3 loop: CASRSGGTGSTGELFF. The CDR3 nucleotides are TGTGCCAGCAGGTCGGGCGGGACAGGTTCAACCGGGGAGCTGTTTTTT.

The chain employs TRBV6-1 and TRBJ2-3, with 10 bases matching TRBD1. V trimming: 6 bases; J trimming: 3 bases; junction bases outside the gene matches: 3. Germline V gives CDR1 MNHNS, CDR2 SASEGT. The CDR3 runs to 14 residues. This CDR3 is CASRGGQGTDTQYF. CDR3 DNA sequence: TGTGCCAGCAGGGGGGGACAGGGGACAGATACGCAGTATTTT.

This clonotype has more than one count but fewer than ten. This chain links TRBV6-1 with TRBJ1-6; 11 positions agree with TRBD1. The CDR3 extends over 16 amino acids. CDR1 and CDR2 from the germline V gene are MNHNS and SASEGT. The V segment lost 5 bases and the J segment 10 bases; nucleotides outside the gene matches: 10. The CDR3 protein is CASSRLGQGDESPLHF. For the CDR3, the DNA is TGTGCCAGCAGTCGTTTGGGACAGGGGGACGAATCACCCCTCCACTTT.

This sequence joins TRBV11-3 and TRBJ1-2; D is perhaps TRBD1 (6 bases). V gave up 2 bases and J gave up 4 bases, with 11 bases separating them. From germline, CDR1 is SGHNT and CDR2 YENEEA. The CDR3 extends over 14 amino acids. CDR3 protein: CASSLSQGRYGYTF. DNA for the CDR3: TGTGCCAGCAGCTTAAGCCAGGGGCGCTATGGCTACACCTTC.

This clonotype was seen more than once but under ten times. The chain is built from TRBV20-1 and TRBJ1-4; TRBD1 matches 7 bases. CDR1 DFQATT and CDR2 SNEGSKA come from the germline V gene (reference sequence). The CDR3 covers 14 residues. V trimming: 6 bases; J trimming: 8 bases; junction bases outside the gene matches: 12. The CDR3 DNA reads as TGCAGTGCCCCTAAGAGACAGGGCGCAGAAAAACTGTTTTTT. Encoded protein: CSAPKRQGAEKLFF.